What follows are 28 T cell receptor beta chains derived from one specimen sequenced in a study of vaccination effects on CD4 cells after COVID-19 (dated 2022 in TCRdb). No antigen has been identified for these receptors. To identify antigen-specific CD4+ T cell clonotypes by their expansion, the ViraFEST assay first stimulated PBMC with viral peptide pools and then applied TCR sequencing. After about 9 days of culture, CD4+ T cells were isolated with the EasySep CD4+ T cell isolation kit. Each participant received two doses of an mRNA SARS-CoV-2 vaccine, either BNT162b2 or mRNA-1273. Libraries were built with the immunoSEQ multiplex PCR assay. TCRdb re-hosts the immuneACCESS table, in-frame sequences only. Its copies lack some clones; in the studies checked, an unresolved V gene accounts for under half of them, and the cause for the rest is not known. Here the sample has 25,000 to 35,000 clones; around three fifths occur a single time. Jointly, the top ten make up around 9% of the sample.

The sample here was CD4+ T cells from PBMCs cultured with SARS-CoV-2 spike peptides, taken after COVID-19 vaccination. Per the publication, the cell subset or site label means: SARS-CoV-2 spike overlapping peptide pool stimulation. The receptors derive from a human donor who received a COVID-19 vaccine.

As to this clone: The DNA is omitted, as the CDR3 cannot be located on it reliably, and the CDR3 follows TCRdb's listing. This rearrangement joins TRBV27 to TRBJ2-1; TRBD1, the table's D call, lacks a check against the DNA. From its first to its last residue, the CDR3 has 15 amino acids. Germline assignment: CDR1 MNHEY and CDR2 SMNVEV (reference sequence). The CDR3 here is CASSSSGQTYNEQFF.

The chain combines TRBV9 with TRBJ2-1; the D gene is possibly TRBD2 (6 bases). The CDR3 is 14 residues long. V dropped 0 bases and J dropped 6 bases, with 10 bases sitting between them. The V gene's germline CDR1 is SGDLS and CDR2 YYNGEE. The CDR3 sequence: CASSVDGTFNEQFF. In DNA form, the CDR3 reads TGTGCCAGCAGCGTAGATGGGACTTTCAATGAGCAGTTCTTC.

The chain is built from TRBV6-5 and TRBJ2-7; TRBD1 matches at 7 bases. This CDR3 contains 15 residues. Germline trimming cut 7 bases from V and 1 base from J; bases unmatched to any gene: 10. In germline, CDR1 is MNHEY, CDR2 SVGAGI. The CDR3 coding sequence is TGTGCCAGCAAAAACTCTAAACAGGGGTCCTACGAGCAGTACTTC. Protein product: CASKNSKQGSYEQYF.

This chain joins TRBV18 and TRBJ2-7; 11 nucleotides line up with TRBD2. The germline V gene encodes CDR1 KGHSH and CDR2 LQKENI. The CDR3 is 17 amino acids. The V gene end was trimmed by 8 bases and the J gene end by 1 base; junction bases not matched to a gene: 13. CDR3 sequence reads: CASTQATSGRGSYEQYF. CDR3 bases: TGTGCCAGCACCCAGGCAACTAGCGGGAGAGGGTCCTACGAGCAGTACTTC.

This chain joins TRBV7-6 and TRBJ1-5; tentatively, D is TRBD1 (5 bases). In germline, CDR1 is SGHVS, CDR2 FNYEAQ. The CDR3 covers 19 residues. The V gene lost 5 bases and the J gene lost 2 bases, with 25 bases spanning the gap. CDR3 protein: CASSRWGSQGDLGNQPQHF. The CDR3 coding sequence is TGTGCCAGCAGCCGATGGGGGAGTCAAGGGGATTTGGGCAATCAGCCCCAGCATTTT. Supplemented by reference TRBV7-6 and TRBJ1-5, the full variable domain reads GAGVSQSPRYKVTKRGQDVALRCDPISGHVSLYWYRQALGQGPEFLTYFNYEAQQDKSGLPNDRFSAERPEGSISTLTIQRTEQRDSAMYRCASSRWGSQGDLGNQPQHFGDGTRLSIL.

V and J are TRBV5-1 and TRBJ2-3, with 16 bases identical to TRBD2. The CDR3 length is 16 residues. Germline lookup yields CDR1 SGHRS and CDR2 YFSETQ. V lost 4 bases, J lost 6 bases, and 5 bases stayed unmatched. This CDR3 is CASSGGLAGGSDTQYF. The CDR3 region has the DNA TGCGCCAGCAGCGGGGGACTAGCGGGGGGGAGCGATACGCAGTATTTT. Supplemented by reference TRBV5-1 and TRBJ2-3, the full variable domain reads KAGVTQTPRYLIKTRGQQVTLSCSPISGHRSVSWYQQTPGQGLQFLFEYFSETQRNKGNFPGRFSGRQFSNSRSEMNVSTLELGDSALYLCASSGGLAGGSDTQYFGPGTRLTVL.

The chain combines TRBV6-5 with TRBJ1-1; 8 nucleotides agree with TRBD1. CDR1 and CDR2 (germline): MNHEY, SVGAGI. The CDR3 sequence is 15 residues long. J lost 3 bases, V lost 0 bases, and 3 bases had no gene match. For the CDR3, the DNA is TGTGCCAGCAGTTACTCAACAGGGGGAGACACTGAAGCTTTCTTT. It codes for CASSYSTGGDTEAFF.

This rearrangement joins TRBV2 to TRBJ2-5; the match to TRBD1 covers 7 bases. This CDR3 spans 12 amino acids. The J segment lost 5 bases and the V segment lost 8 bases, leaving 5 bases of the junction unmatched. Per germline, CDR1 SNHLY and CDR2 FYNNEI. CDR3 coding DNA: TGTGCCAGCGGACAGGAATATGAGACCCAGTACTTC. Protein sequence: CASGQEYETQYF.

The chain links TRBV6-5 to TRBJ1-1; weak D call: TRBD1 (6 bases). Germline CDR1 reads MNHEY; CDR2 reads SVGAGI. The CDR3 is 14 amino acids. The ends were cut back, 4 bases at V and 5 bases at J, with 14 bases in the middle. The CDR3 sequence is CASSSQGGQTEAFF. In nucleotides, the CDR3 is TGTGCCAGCAGTTCACAGGGTGGTCAAACTGAAGCTTTCTTT.

V is TRBV5-4 and J is TRBJ2-5; D possibly corresponds to TRBD2 (7 bases). The V gene lost 1 base and the J gene lost 1 base, with 8 bases spanning the gap. This CDR3 is built from 14 residues. In germline, CDR1 is SGHNT, CDR2 YYREEE (reference sequence). This chain's CDR3 is CASSLRGAQETQYF. CDR3 in DNA: TGTGCCAGCAGCTTGCGGGGGGCCCAAGAGACCCAGTACTTC.

The rearrangement uses TRBV18 and TRBJ2-7; TRBD1 matches 9 bases. The germline CDR1 and CDR2 sequences are KGHSH and LQKENI. The J segment lost 6 bases and the V segment lost 4 bases, leaving 7 bases of the junction unmatched. The CDR3 length is 14 residues. CDR3 nucleotides: TGTGCCAGCTCACGGGACAGGGTTGTCTCCGAGCAGTACTTC. This sequence encodes CASSRDRVVSEQYF.

There are a few counts of this clone. The V and J genes are TRBV18 and TRBJ1-4; D gene uncertain. CDR3 length: 16 amino acids. The germline V and J ends were trimmed by 6 bases and 0 bases, with 14 bases remaining between them. Germline lookup yields CDR1 KGHSH and CDR2 LQKENI. The CDR3 nucleotides are TGTGCCAGCTCCCGAACGGGATACCCAACTAATGAAAAACTGTTTTTT. It specifies CASSRTGYPTNEKLFF. Filled out from reference TRBV18 and TRBJ1-4, the complete variable domain reads NAGVMQNPRHLVRRRGQEARLRCSPMKGHSHVYWYRQLPEEGLKFMVYLQKENIIDESGMPKERFSAEFPKEGPSILRIQQVVRGDSAAYFCASSRTGYPTNEKLFFGSGTQLSVL.

The J gene is TRBJ2-3, the V gene TRBV3-1 (or the pseudogene TRBV3-2); tentative D call: TRBD1 (5 bases). The CDR3 loop spans 17 amino acids. V shed 1 base and J shed 2 bases, with 16 bases lying between them. CDR1 and CDR2 from the germline V gene are LGHDT and YNNKEL (reference sequence). CDR3: CASSQVASTGHTDTQYF. DNA of the CDR3: TGTGCCAGCAGCCAAGTGGCTTCAACAGGACACACAGATACGCAGTATTTT.

This clone showed up just once. The V call is TRBV11-2, the J call TRBJ2-1; D remains unclear. Germline V gives CDR1 SGHAT, CDR2 FQNNGV. The CDR3 contains 15 residues. V gave up 0 bases and J gave up 5 bases, with 11 bases separating them. CDR3 loop: CASSLDHTGNNEQFF. DNA of the CDR3: TGTGCCAGCAGCTTAGATCACACTGGGAACAATGAGCAGTTCTTC.

The rearrangement links TRBV2 to TRBJ2-5; 12 bases line up with TRBD1. Germline V gene lookup returns CDR1 SNHLY and CDR2 FYNNEI. V shed 8 bases and J 5 bases; nucleotides not matched to a gene: 9. This CDR3 contains 15 residues. This CDR3 is CASFRDRGLGETQYF. CDR3 in DNA: TGTGCCAGCTTCCGGGACAGGGGGCTCGGGGAGACCCAGTACTTC.

The chain uses TRBV13 and TRBJ2-4; D may be TRBD1 (7 bases). This CDR3 has 15 residues. Germline lookup yields CDR1 PRHDT and CDR2 FYEKMQ (reference sequence). V lost 0 bases to trimming and J lost 8 bases, with 14 bases between them. The CDR3 here is CASSLGGQGEDIQYF. CDR3 in DNA: TGTGCCAGCAGCTTAGGCGGTCAGGGGGAGGACATTCAGTACTTC.

The V call is TRBV11-2, the J call TRBJ1-1, with 7 positions matching TRBD1. The germline V gene has CDR1 SGHAT and CDR2 FQNNGV. This CDR3 is built from 16 residues. The V and J ends lost 5 bases and 0 bases, in that order; junction bases with no gene match: 9. This CDR3 is CASSAITGALNTEAFF. The CDR3 DNA sequence: TGTGCCAGCAGCGCCATAACAGGGGCTTTGAACACTGAAGCTTTCTTT.

This clone was found a few times. This chain joins TRBV18 and TRBJ1-1; tentative D call: TRBD1 (5 bases). The CDR3 is 12 residues long. V gave up 6 bases and J gave up 8 bases, with 13 bases separating them. In germline, CDR1 is KGHSH, CDR2 LQKENI. CDR3 sequence (DNA): TGTGCCAGCTCTACGAGGGGAATGGAAGCTTTCTTT. It translates to CASSTRGMEAFF.

The chain employs TRBV29-1 and TRBJ2-3; TRBD2 agrees at 9 bases. V dropped 5 bases and J dropped 4; count of bases not matched to a gene: 10. Germline V CDR1 and CDR2: SQVTM, ANQGSEA. The CDR3 loop spans 15 amino acids. In DNA form, the CDR3 reads TGCAGCGTTATCTGGAGCGGGGGGCTTTCAGATACGCAGTATTTT. Translating it yields CSVIWSGGLSDTQYF.

The chain couples TRBV29-1 to TRBJ1-1; D is unclear. V lost 5 bases to trimming and J lost 1 base, with 17 bases between them. The CDR3 extends over 15 amino acids. Looked up from germline, CDR1 is SQVTM and CDR2 is ANQGSEA. For the CDR3, the DNA is TGCAGCGTTCTTGGTTTTCGTCCGGAGAACACTGAAGCTTTCTTT. Amino acids: CSVLGFRPENTEAFF. The whole variable domain, remainder taken from reference TRBV29-1 and TRBJ1-1, is SAVISQKPSRDICQRGTSLTIQCQVDSQVTMMFWYRQQPGQSLTLIATANQGSEATYESGFVIDKFPISRPNLTFSTLTVSNMSPEDSSIYLCSVLGFRPENTEAFFGQGTRLTVV.

The CDR3 sequence is CASATTHNYGYTF. In DNA form, the CDR3 reads TGTGCTAGTGCCACCACACATAACTATGGCTACACCTTC. This rearrangement joins TRBV12-5 to TRBJ1-2; D is unclear. The CDR3 totals 13 residues. Between the trimmed V and J ends, which lost 7 bases and 1 base, there was a span of 10 bases. CDR1 LGHNT and CDR2 FRNRAP come from the germline V gene.

The V call is TRBV12-3 or TRBV12-4, the J call TRBJ1-1; TRBD1 matches at 9 bases. CDR3 length: 13 amino acids. J gave up 10 bases and V 3 bases, and 6 bases lay outside the gene matches. The CDR3 region has the DNA TGTGCCAGCAGTTTCGGGACAGGGTCGGGAGCTTTCTTT. This encodes CASSFGTGSGAFF.

The V gene is TRBV6-6, the J gene TRBJ2-3; D gene uncertain. The CDR3 is 12 amino acids. V was trimmed by 6 bases and J by 6 bases, leaving 10 bases between them. CDR1 and CDR2 from the germline V gene are MNHNY and SVGAGI (reference sequence). CDR3 region: CASSLMADTQYF. CDR3 DNA sequence: TGTGCCAGCAGCCTCATGGCCGATACGCAGTATTTT.

This clone was counted a few times. The J gene is TRBJ1-6, the V gene TRBV18; D is possibly TRBD1 (6 bases). The V gene's germline CDR1 is KGHSH and CDR2 LQKENI. This CDR3 is built from 13 residues. V was shortened by 6 bases and J by 4 bases, with 7 bases between the two germline ends. CDR3 residues: CASSGQYNSPLHF. The CDR3 bases are TGTGCCAGCTCGGGACAATATAATTCACCCCTCCACTTT.

The chain employs TRBV6-2 or TRBV6-3 and TRBJ1-6; TRBD1 is a possible D gene (6 bases). This CDR3 comprises 15 residues. Germline V gene data show CDR1 as MNHEY and CDR2 as SVGEGT. V was pared by 2 bases and J by 9 bases, with 14 bases between. The CDR3 reads CASSYVTRGGSPLHF. The DNA of the CDR3 is TGTGCCAGCAGTTACGTCACACGAGGGGGTTCACCCCTCCACTTT.

The chain carries TRBV5-4 and TRBJ2-2, with 14 bases aligning to TRBD2. The ends lost 0 bases at V and 1 base at J; junction bases unmatched: 5. The CDR3 consists of 19 residues. Germline values: CDR1 SGHNT, CDR2 YYREEE (reference sequence). The CDR3 reads CASSLGGLAGGRNTGELFF. The CDR3 DNA reads as TGTGCCAGCAGCTTGGGAGGACTAGCGGGGGGAAGGAACACCGGGGAGCTGTTTTTT.

The CDR3 here is CASSLRSETQYF. The CDR3 nucleotides are TGTGCCAGCAGCTTAAGGTCCGAGACCCAGTACTTC. The chain recombines TRBV7-9 with TRBJ2-5; the D is unclear. V was clipped by 2 bases and J by 5 bases, with 6 bases between them. In germline, CDR1 is SEHNR, CDR2 FQNEAQ (reference sequence). The CDR3 length is 12 residues.

V gene TRBV5-1 combines with J gene TRBJ2-1, with 9 bases that match TRBD2. Germline V gives CDR1 SGHRS, CDR2 YFSETQ. There are 18 residues in the CDR3. J gave up 2 bases and V 3 bases, and 12 bases lay outside the gene matches. CDR3 region: CASSSNRGLANTYNEQFF. DNA for the CDR3: TGCGCCAGCAGCTCGAATCGAGGACTAGCGAATACCTACAATGAGCAGTTCTTC.